The T cell receptor (beta chain) under discussion was sequenced for a study of T cell changes during pregnancy in multiple sclerosis (dated by TCRdb to the late 2010s). Regarding the complete study: In women with multiple sclerosis, the researchers looked at how the T cell repertoire shifted as pregnancy progressed.

Trimming costs V 5 bases and J 4 bases, and their ends lie 12 bases apart. According to the germline V gene, CDR1 reads SGHAT and CDR2 reads FQNNGV. The CDR3 goes from the cysteine to the phenylalanine over 13 residues. The retained sequence is limited to the CDR3, 39 bases, with the frame set at the first base. About this clone itself: What this receptor recognizes is not known. No base-level quality is on record; no much larger clone is a single base apart.

The method behind the library was the immunoSEQ multiplex PCR assay. The clones in this table, taken by TCRdb from immuneACCESS, are in-frame only. Not every clone is retained; where verified, under half of the shortfall comes from an unresolved V gene, and the cause of the rest is unknown. The sample records tens of thousands of clones, approximately 96% of which are singletons. The ten largest account for 2% to 2.5% of the sample. The receptor's source is a female donor with multiple sclerosis, enrolled in a pregnancy study. The source was CD8+ T cells from peripheral blood mononuclear cells, collected after pregnancy. The rearranged chain carries TRBV11-2 and TRBJ2-7, with TRBD1 as a weak D call on 5 bases. The nucleotide sequence reads TGTGCCAGCAGCCGACAGACCCCTTACGAGCAGTACTTC. The encoded protein is CASSRQTPYEQYF.